The clone carrying this T cell receptor beta chain was seen at least ten times. The antigen is not known. TCRdb reprocessed the reads via MiXCR and lists one record per CDR3 protein. The data show about 490,000 distinct CDR3 sequences, 10% to 12% seen once. This sample is drawn from a study of T cell repertoires in cytomegalovirus infection. In the study overall: CMV infection plus the matching HLA type was flagged by public TCR beta signatures. Findings and limits, study-wide: In two of eight donors, the top clonotype was HLA-C-restricted CMV-specific. Using cumulative public TCR beta family frequency, the authors identified those who carried CMV together with the relevant HLA.

The clonotype originates from a human donor in good health (CMV status not recorded). Some clones in this sample may be carry-over from other donors' samples. The sequencing sample was made of PBMCs.

The CDR3 is CSARGREGRYEQYF. The CDR3 region has the DNA TGCAGTGCTAGGGGGCGGGAGGGCCGGTACGAGCAGTACTTC. The rearrangement links TRBV20-1 to TRBJ2-7, with 9 bases that match TRBD2. The length of the CDR3 is 14 residues. Germline values: CDR1 DFQATT, CDR2 SNEGSKA (reference sequence). V trimming: 3 bases; J trimming: 4 bases; junction bases outside the gene matches: 7.